The clone carrying this T cell receptor beta chain was detected a few times. Its antigen remains unknown. The PCR contained 60 Vbeta and 13 Jbeta primers. Data came from immunoSEQ multiplex PCR; TCRdb stores just in-frame clones and leaves some out. There are approximately 100,000 clones in the sample; under 75% occur only once, and 1.2% lies in the top ten. The data were obtained in a study of cytomegalovirus exposure and HLA in healthy donors. Findings of the study overall: CMV antigen specificity was confirmed in vitro for a few CMV-associated chains. There was a cluster of highly shared sequence variants that was likely a sequencing artifact. Presence/absence analyses took donor sequencing depth as roughly uniform.

The germline gives CDR1 GTSNPN, CDR2 SVGIG (reference sequence). The CDR3 consists of 14 residues. Trimming removed 2 bases at V and 4 bases at J, with 14 bases between. The TCR sequence derives from a female donor in good health and CMV-seronegative. The chain employs TRBV30 and TRBJ2-5; maybe TRBD2 (5 bases). The source material was PBMCs. CDR3 sequence: CAWSPPGKRETQYF. CDR3 nucleotides: TGTGCCTGGAGTCCTCCGGGGAAGAGAGAGACCCAGTACTTC. Looking up the rest from reference TRBV30 and TRBJ2-5 gives the full variable domain: SQTIHQWPATLVQPVGSPLSLECTVEGTSNPNLYWYRQAAGRGLQLLFYSVGIGQISSEVPQNLSASRPQDRQFILSSKKLLLSDSGFYLCAWSPPGKRETQYFGPGTRLLVL.